Listed here are 24 T cell receptor beta chains from one sample, sequenced in a study of blood T cell repertoires in COVID-19. The repertoire was sequenced with immunoSEQ multiplex PCR; TCRdb's copy has only in-frame clones and lacks some. The sample lists over 90,000 clones, roughly 80% seen once, with around 4.7% in the top ten. Sequencing input: peripheral blood. The origin of the receptors is an elderly man with COVID-19, enrolled during active disease.

The rearrangement joins TRBV2 to TRBJ2-3, with 8 positions matching TRBD2. V shed 6 bases, J shed 4 bases, and the junction held 6 bases outside the gene matches. This CDR3 region has 14 residues. Germline lookup yields CDR1 SNHLY and CDR2 FYNNEI. CDR3 protein: CASRIAGRADTQYF. The CDR3 coding sequence is TGTGCCAGCAGAATAGCGGGGCGGGCAGATACGCAGTATTTT.

This clone was detected once. The chain links TRBV7-2 to TRBJ1-5; 7 bases fit TRBD1. Germline lookup yields CDR1 SGHTA and CDR2 FQGNSA. The CDR3 totals 15 residues. V lost 2 bases, J lost 2 bases, and 3 bases stayed unmatched. The CDR3 coding sequence is TGTGCCAGCAGCTTAAGGGGGCAGGGCAATCAGCCCCAGCATTTT. It encodes CASSLRGQGNQPQHF.

The chain uses TRBV7-3 and TRBJ1-6; 8 bases fit TRBD1. CDR1 is SGHTA, CDR2 FQGTGA, per germline. This CDR3 has 14 amino acids. V trimming: 5 bases; J trimming: 7 bases; junction bases outside the gene matches: 4. Written as DNA, the CDR3 is TGTGCCAGCAGCCGAACAGGGGGGAATTCACCCCTCCACTTT. As protein: CASSRTGGNSPLHF. Looking up the rest from reference TRBV7-3 and TRBJ1-6 gives the full variable domain: GAGVSQTPSNKVTEKGKYVELRCDPISGHTALYWYRQSLGQGPEFLIYFQGTGAADDSGLPNDRFFAVRPEGSVSTLKIQRTERGDSAVYLCASSRTGGNSPLHFGNGTRLTVT.

For the CDR3, the DNA is TGTGCCAGCTCACCAGACAGGGTTGGGAACTACGAGCAGTACTTC. Protein sequence: CASSPDRVGNYEQYF. The V and J genes are TRBV18 and TRBJ2-7, with TRBD1 matching 7 bases. CDR1 and CDR2 (germline): KGHSH, LQKENI. Trimming cost V 2 bases and J 3 bases; bases outside gene matches: 7. The CDR3 spans 15 residues. Together with reference TRBV18 and TRBJ2-7, the CDR3 gives the full variable domain: NAGVMQNPRHLVRRRGQEARLRCSPMKGHSHVYWYRQLPEEGLKFMVYLQKENIIDESGMPKERFSAEFPKEGPSILRIQQVVRGDSAAYFCASSPDRVGNYEQYFGPGTRLTVT.

V is TRBV24-1 and J is TRBJ2-3; the D gene is possibly TRBD1 (5 bases). The ends were cut back, 0 bases at V and 3 bases at J, with 9 bases in the middle. In germline, CDR1 is KGHDR, CDR2 SFDVKD. This CDR3 has 15 amino acids. This CDR3 is CATSDLRGGTDTQYF. The CDR3 DNA follows: TGTGCCACCAGTGATTTGAGGGGTGGGACAGATACGCAGTATTTT.

This chain connects TRBV3-1 (or the pseudogene TRBV3-2) to TRBJ2-2; 8 positions agree with TRBD1. Trimming removed 0 bases from V and 6 bases from J; junction bases left unmatched: 0. From germline, CDR1 is LGHDT and CDR2 YNNKEL (reference sequence). The CDR3 is 14 residues long. The CDR3 region is CASSQEDRAGELFF. CDR3 sequence (DNA): TGTGCCAGCAGCCAAGAGGACAGGGCCGGGGAGCTGTTTTTT.

This clone was observed a single time. This sequence joins TRBV28 and TRBJ2-3; 11 bases match TRBD2. There are 18 residues in the CDR3. Per the germline V gene, CDR1 is MDHEN and CDR2 is SYDVKM. The V segment lost 2 bases and the J segment 3 bases; nucleotides outside the gene matches: 10. The CDR3 bases are TGTGCCAGCAGTTTACGATCCATAGCGGGAGGGTGGACAGATACGCAGTATTTT. Its translation: CASSLRSIAGGWTDTQYF.

V gene TRBV7-2 combines with J gene TRBJ2-7; D gene unclear. The V gene's germline CDR1 is SGHTA and CDR2 FQGNSA. The CDR3 length is 13 residues. V lost 0 bases and J lost 3, with 6 bases in between. The DNA of the CDR3 is TGTGCCAGCAGCTTAGCGGCTCTCTACGAGCAGTACTTC. Translation: CASSLAALYEQYF. Full variable domain (missing parts from reference TRBV7-2 and TRBJ2-7): GAGVSQSPSNKVTEKGKDVELRCDPISGHTALYWYRQSLGQGLEFLIYFQGNSAPDKSGLPSDRFSAERTGGSVSTLTIQRTQQEDSAVYLCASSLAALYEQYFGPGTRLTVT.

The V and J genes are TRBV7-9 and TRBJ2-1; weak D call: TRBD2 (6 bases). The CDR3 is 18 residues long. Germline loops: CDR1 SEHNR, CDR2 FQNEAQ (reference sequence). V dropped 2 bases and J dropped 5 bases, with 22 bases sitting between them. The CDR3 nucleotides are TGTGCCAGCAGCTTATCCCCCAACTACGGGACTGGACACAATGAGCAGTTCTTC. This sequence encodes CASSLSPNYGTGHNEQFF.

V gene TRBV2 combines with J gene TRBJ2-3; D uncertain. With 8 bases removed from V and 6 bases from J, the gap between germline ends came to 12 bases. Germline CDR1 reads SNHLY; CDR2 reads FYNNEI. CDR3 length equals 12 residues. The CDR3 sequence is CASEPKADTQYF. Written as DNA, the CDR3 is TGTGCCAGCGAACCTAAAGCGGATACGCAGTATTTT.

V is TRBV25-1 and J is TRBJ2-3, with 10 nucleotides matching TRBD2. Germline CDR1 and CDR2: MGHDK and SYGVNS. V was clipped by 6 bases and J by 3 bases; unmatched bases: 3. The CDR3 is 14 amino acids. CDR3: CASRLAGRTDTQYF. CDR3 in DNA: TGTGCCAGCAGACTAGCGGGGCGAACAGATACGCAGTATTTT.

This chain joins TRBV19 and TRBJ1-5; D call uncertain. Looked up from germline, CDR1 is LNHDA and CDR2 is SQIVND (reference sequence). Trimming stripped 1 base from V and 9 bases from J, with 13 bases between. The CDR3 loop spans 14 amino acids. CDR3 nucleotides: TGTGCCAGTAGTATAGGTGGAGCCTTGGGGCCCCAGCATTTT. Residues: CASSIGGALGPQHF.

The V and J genes are TRBV19 and TRBJ2-3; maybe TRBD2 (6 bases). Trimming stripped 1 base from V and 4 bases from J, with 15 bases between. This CDR3 region has 16 residues. From germline, CDR1 is LNHDA and CDR2 SQIVND (reference sequence). CDR3 in amino acids: CASSIGGGSEADTQYF. The CDR3 nucleotides read TGTGCCAGTAGTATAGGAGGAGGGAGTGAGGCAGATACGCAGTATTTT.

The chain couples TRBV28 to TRBJ1-4; a weak D match, TRBD1 (5 bases). From germline, CDR1 is MDHEN and CDR2 SYDVKM. The CDR3 spans 14 residues. Trimming stripped 6 bases from V and 4 bases from J, with 12 bases between. CDR3 bases: TGTGCCAGCAGACAAGACAGAAATAATGAAAAACTGTTTTTT. Its protein product is CASRQDRNNEKLFF.

This clone appeared a few times. This sequence joins TRBV6-4 and TRBJ1-1; possible D gene TRBD1, 6 bases. Germline V lookup: CDR1 MRHNA, CDR2 SNTAGT. The CDR3 covers 13 residues. The germline V and J ends were trimmed by 6 bases and 3 bases, with 11 bases remaining between them. Here the CDR3 DNA reads TGTGCCAGCAGGGAGACAGGTGACACTGAAGCTTTCTTT. It yields the protein CASRETGDTEAFF.

The chain's CDR3 is CSVDPTGAYGYTF. In nucleotides, the CDR3 is TGCAGCGTTGATCCTACAGGGGCTTATGGCTACACCTTC. The chain uses TRBV29-1 and TRBJ1-2, with 7 bases fitting TRBD1. This CDR3 comprises 13 residues. Per germline, CDR1 SQVTM and CDR2 ANQGSEA. Trimming took 3 bases from V and 5 from J; bases not matched to a gene: 6.

The chain uses TRBV30 and TRBJ1-5, with D possibly matching TRBD1 (5 bases). The germline V gene has CDR1 GTSNPN and CDR2 SVGIG (reference sequence). The V end lost 3 bases, the J end lost 7 bases, and 13 bases lay between the germline ends. This CDR3 is 13 amino acids long. The CDR3 bases are TGTGCCTGGAGCCCCAGGGTCCAACAGCCCCAGCATTTT. Translating it yields CAWSPRVQQPQHF.

The gene calls are TRBV7-2 and TRBJ1-1; a weak D match, TRBD1 (5 bases). Germline-derived CDR1 and CDR2 are SGHTA and FQGNSA. The V end was cut by 9 bases, the J end by 1 base, with 18 bases between. This CDR3 has 15 amino acids. This CDR3 reads CASLFRGIRNTEAFF. The CDR3, as DNA: TGTGCCAGTCTTTTTCGGGGGATAAGGAACACTGAAGCTTTCTTT.

The J gene is TRBJ2-7, the V gene TRBV28, with 13 bases fitting TRBD2. The junction had 13 bases not matched to a gene; V was cut back by 5 bases and J by 0 bases. Germline loops: CDR1 MDHEN, CDR2 SYDVKM. CDR3 length: 19 amino acids. The CDR3 bases are TGTGCCAGCAGTCCGCGACAGACTAGCGGGAGGCCGAGCTCCTACGAGCAGTACTTC. Translating gives CASSPRQTSGRPSSYEQYF. The full variable domain, in which reference TRBV28 and TRBJ2-7 provide the parts outside the CDR3, is DVKVTQSSRYLVKRTGEKVFLECVQDMDHENMFWYRQDPGLGLRLIYFSYDVKMKEKGDIPEGYSVSREKKERFSLILESASTNQTSMYLCASSPRQTSGRPSSYEQYFGPGTRLTVT.

The chain couples TRBV10-3 to TRBJ2-3; no firm D call. The CDR3 contains 13 residues. Looked up from germline, CDR1 is ENHRY and CDR2 is SYGVKD. The V and J ends lost 10 bases and 5 bases respectively, with 16 bases between them. The CDR3 bases are TGTGCCACCTATGTTGAGTACGGAGATACGCAGTATTTT. The encoded protein is CATYVEYGDTQYF.

The rearrangement links TRBV19 to TRBJ2-1; 8 bases fit TRBD2. The CDR3 contains 14 residues. Germline CDR1 and CDR2: LNHDA and SQIVND (reference sequence). V shed 4 bases, J shed 7 bases, and the junction held 6 bases outside the gene matches. The CDR3 sequence: CASSNSGGRNEQFF. For the CDR3, the DNA is TGTGCCAGTAGTAATTCGGGGGGGAGGAATGAGCAGTTCTTC.

The V and J genes are TRBV19 and TRBJ1-5, with 8 positions matching TRBD1. The CDR3 runs to 14 residues. Trimming removed 10 bases from V and 2 bases from J; junction bases left unmatched: 7. Germline-derived CDR1 and CDR2 are LNHDA and SQIVND (reference sequence). DNA for the CDR3: TGTGCCACCCGGACAGGGATGGGCAATCAGCCCCAGCATTTT. Translated, it gives CATRTGMGNQPQHF.

A remark on this clone: Other nucleotide sequences in the sample specify the same CDR3. V is TRBV5-1 and J is TRBJ1-1; D might be TRBD1 (6 bases). V lost 0 bases and J lost 3, with 9 bases in between. This CDR3 has 14 amino acids. Germline loops: CDR1 SGHRS, CDR2 YFSETQ. The CDR3 sequence: CASSLEGGYTEAFF. The CDR3 DNA reads TGCGCCAGCAGCTTGGAAGGGGGATACACTGAAGCTTTCTTT.

The CDR3 loop reads CAISPKVEGSQETQYF. The DNA for the CDR3 is TGTGCCATCTCTCCCAAGGTGGAGGGGAGCCAAGAGACCCAGTACTTC. The chain recombines TRBV10-3 with TRBJ2-5; the D gene is possibly TRBD2 (6 bases). V lost 8 bases and J lost 1, with 20 bases in between. The CDR3 is 16 residues long. Germline loops: CDR1 ENHRY, CDR2 SYGVKD.